The next 17 T cell receptor beta chains were all read from a single sample in a study of PD-1 blockade in classical Hodgkin lymphoma. In every patient, relapse followed autologous stem cell transplantation, while exposure to brentuximab vedotin differed. Produced via immunoSEQ multiplex PCR; TCRdb's table is partial and in-frame only. The table includes more than 140,000 clones, around 84% detected once. The specimen was peripheral blood mononuclear cells (PBMCs), collected before the second cycle of nivolumab. The receptors were gathered from a human donor with classical Hodgkin lymphoma.

This clone was counted a few times. The rearrangement links TRBV7-9 to TRBJ1-1, with D uncertain. This CDR3 has 13 amino acids. Per the germline V gene, CDR1 is SEHNR and CDR2 is FQNEAQ (reference sequence). The V and J ends lost 4 bases and 0 bases respectively, with 6 bases between them. The CDR3 DNA follows: TGTGCCAGCAGCTGGAGCATGAACACTGAAGCTTTCTTT. As protein: CASSWSMNTEAFF.

CDR3 nucleotide sequence: TGCGCCAGCAGTGAGGGGACAGGAAATCAGCCCCAGCATTTT. Translating it yields CASSEGTGNQPQHF. This chain uses TRBV10-1 with TRBJ1-5; 8 bases are shared with TRBD1. With 2 bases clipped from V and 4 bases from J, the junction kept 1 base outside the gene matches. The CDR3 is 14 residues long. Looked up from germline, CDR1 is WNHNN and CDR2 is SYGVQD (reference sequence).

V gene TRBV7-2 combines with J gene TRBJ1-5; no reliable D call. Trimming removed 1 base at V and 2 bases at J, with 12 bases between. The CDR3 length is 16 residues. The germline V gene has CDR1 SGHTA and CDR2 FQGNSA. The CDR3 loop reads CASSLDVRFRNQPQHF. The DNA of the CDR3 is TGTGCCAGCAGCTTAGACGTCCGATTTCGCAATCAGCCCCAGCATTTT.

This clone has just one count. This chain links TRBV9 with TRBJ1-3; no clear D. The CDR3 length is 17 residues. Germline loops: CDR1 SGDLS, CDR2 YYNGEE. Trimming removed 3 bases from V and 0 bases from J, with 16 bases in between. The CDR3 loop is CASSAEGGMGSGNTIYF. In DNA, the CDR3 is TGTGCCAGCAGCGCCGAGGGTGGGATGGGCTCTGGAAACACCATATATTTT.

The genes are TRBV29-1 and TRBJ1-2; 10 positions agree with TRBD1. The CDR3 is 14 residues long. CDR1 SQVTM and CDR2 ANQGSEA come from the germline V gene. This CDR3 is CTLQRQGAHYGYTF. CDR3 in DNA: TGCACCCTACAACGACAGGGGGCACACTATGGCTACACCTTC.

V gene TRBV6-5 combines with J gene TRBJ1-1; D uncertain. CDR1 and CDR2 from the germline V gene are MNHEY and SVGAGI. This CDR3 has 16 residues. V lost 0 bases and J lost 0, with 11 bases in between. The CDR3 loop is CASSYSYWPLNTEAFF. CDR3 nucleotides: TGTGCCAGCAGTTACTCGTACTGGCCCTTGAACACTGAAGCTTTCTTT.

The chain has TRBV9 and TRBJ1-4; TRBD1 aligns across 7 bases. The CDR3 contains 13 residues. J was trimmed by 8 bases and V by 0 bases; bases with no gene match: 1. Germline values: CDR1 SGDLS, CDR2 YYNGEE. CDR3 DNA: TGTGCCAGCAGCGTAGCAGGGGGGGAAAAACTGTTTTTT. Amino acid sequence: CASSVAGGEKLFF.

The rearrangement uses TRBV19 and TRBJ1-5, with a tentative D call TRBD1 (6 bases). This CDR3 is built from 16 residues. V was shortened by 4 bases and J by 1 base, with 14 bases between the two germline ends. Germline-derived CDR1 and CDR2 are LNHDA and SQIVND (reference sequence). The CDR3 sequence is CASSTYRERSNQPQHF. CDR3 bases: TGTGCCAGTAGTACCTACAGGGAAAGGAGCAATCAGCCCCAGCATTTT.

This rearrangement joins TRBV4-2 to TRBJ2-2; 10 bases map to TRBD2. Trimming cost V 4 bases and J 1 base; bases outside gene matches: 3. The CDR3 length is 16 residues. Germline V gene data show CDR1 as LGHNA and CDR2 as YNFKEQ. CDR3 DNA sequence: TGTGCCAGCAGCCCCCGGACTAGCGGGAACACCGGGGAGCTGTTTTTT. Its translation: CASSPRTSGNTGELFF.

The V call is TRBV29-1, the J call TRBJ2-7, with TRBD1 matching 8 bases. J gave up 4 bases and V 4 bases, and 3 bases lay outside the gene matches. CDR1 is SQVTM, CDR2 ANQGSEA, per germline. The CDR3 is 12 residues long. The CDR3 DNA is TGCAGCGTTGGGACAGGGCTTTACGAGCAGTACTTC. Amino acids: CSVGTGLYEQYF.

The genes are TRBV2 and TRBJ2-2; D gene ambiguous. Trimming took off 7 bases at V and 0 bases at J, with 9 bases between the two ends. Germline CDR1 and CDR2: SNHLY and FYNNEI. The CDR3 totals 14 residues. The CDR3 coding sequence is TGTGCCAGCAAAAGGGCAACGAACACCGGGGAGCTGTTTTTT. Amino acid sequence: CASKRATNTGELFF.

The chain has TRBV7-2 and TRBJ1-2; TRBD1 agrees at 7 bases. The CDR3 length is 13 residues. The germline V gene has CDR1 SGHTA and CDR2 FQGNSA. J gave up 7 bases and V 2 bases, and 4 bases lay outside the gene matches. The CDR3 loop reads CASSLSGGGGYTF. The CDR3 DNA is TGTGCCAGCAGCTTATCAGGGGGTGGTGGCTACACCTTC.

This chain's CDR3 is CASKRQGEGTGELFF. The CDR3 region has the DNA TGTGCCAGCAAAAGACAGGGTGAAGGCACCGGGGAGCTGTTTTTT. The chain uses TRBV6-5 and TRBJ2-2; 7 nucleotides align to TRBD1. The CDR3 covers 15 residues. From germline, CDR1 is MNHEY and CDR2 SVGAGI. V dropped 7 bases and J dropped 4; count of bases not matched to a gene: 9.

The chain employs TRBV28 and TRBJ2-7, with 7 bases aligning to TRBD2. CDR1 is MDHEN, CDR2 SYDVKM, per germline. This CDR3 has 14 residues. The J segment lost 0 bases and the V segment lost 6 bases, leaving 5 bases of the junction unmatched. CDR3: CASRILANSYEQYF. CDR3 nucleotides: TGTGCCAGCAGAATACTAGCGAACTCCTACGAGCAGTACTTC.

V gene TRBV27 combines with J gene TRBJ2-1; 7 positions agree with TRBD1. The V and J ends lost 6 bases and 0 bases, in that order; junction bases with no gene match: 8. This CDR3 contains 16 residues. CDR1 is MNHEY and CDR2 is SMNVEV in the germline V gene (reference sequence). CDR3 nucleotides: TGTGCCAGCAGCTACTACGGACAGGTCTCCTACAATGAGCAGTTCTTC. Protein sequence: CASSYYGQVSYNEQFF.

The chain recombines TRBV7-2 with TRBJ2-1; weak D call: TRBD2 (6 bases). V was pared by 1 base and J by 10 bases, with 11 bases between. The CDR3 extends over 13 amino acids. Germline V gene sequence: CDR1 SGHTA, CDR2 FQGNSA. The CDR3 loop is CASSLVLREEQFF. DNA of the CDR3: TGTGCCAGCAGCTTAGTTCTGCGGGAAGAGCAGTTCTTC.

This rearrangement joins TRBV2 to TRBJ1-2; 7 nucleotides match TRBD1. Germline CDR1 is SNHLY and CDR2 is FYNNEI. Unmatched junction bases numbered 5, after V lost 5 bases and J lost 5 bases. This CDR3 is 13 amino acids long. The CDR3 protein is CASSRDSVYGYTF. In DNA form, the CDR3 reads TGTGCCAGCAGTAGGGACAGCGTTTATGGCTACACCTTC.